The present T cell receptor beta chain was sequenced within a study of CD8 T cells in ankylosing spondylitis. Study outcomes and limitations: It appeared that ankylosing spondylitis blood was characterized by a TCR beta motif of about eight highly homologous variants. Clones linked with disease were CD8+ and fairly uncommon in the peripheral blood. Enrichment of disease-linked clones was reportedly significant in matched ankylosing spondylitis synovial fluid.

In its sample, this clonotype was seen a few times. Its target is not known. Library preparation for TCR beta used quantitative 5'-RACE with molecular barcodes. From the 5' RACE reads, TCRdb called clonotypes with MiXCR, one entry per CDR3 protein. In the table there are 750,000 to 850,000 distinct CDR3 sequences, 10% to 15% of which are singletons. This CDR3 spans 14 amino acids. Germline values: CDR1 MNHEY, CDR2 SVGEGT. V was shortened by 3 bases and J by 2 bases, with 10 bases between the two germline ends. The clonotype comes from a male donor with ankylosing spondylitis. The specimen was blood, either unsorted or a sorted T cell fraction (not recorded which). V and J are TRBV6-2 or TRBV6-3 and TRBJ1-1, with D possibly matching TRBD1 (5 bases). The CDR3 loop reads CASSYLGPNTEAFF. CDR3 in DNA: TGTGCCAGCAGTTATTTGGGGCCAAACACTGAAGCTTTCTTT.